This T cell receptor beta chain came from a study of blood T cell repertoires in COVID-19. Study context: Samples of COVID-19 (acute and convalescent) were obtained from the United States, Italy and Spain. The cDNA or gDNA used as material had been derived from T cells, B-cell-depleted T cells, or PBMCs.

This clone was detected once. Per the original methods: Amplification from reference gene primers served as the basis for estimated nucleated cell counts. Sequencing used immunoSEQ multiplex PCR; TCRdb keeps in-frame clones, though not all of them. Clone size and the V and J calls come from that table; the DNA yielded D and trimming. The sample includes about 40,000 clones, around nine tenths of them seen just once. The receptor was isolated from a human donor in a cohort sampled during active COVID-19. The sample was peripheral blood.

For the CDR3, the DNA is TGTGCCAGTACCCAGGAGGGTCTATCTAATGAAAAACTGTTTTTT. This encodes CASTQEGLSNEKLFF. This chain uses TRBV19 with TRBJ1-4; D ambiguous. The CDR3 sequence is 15 residues long. Trimming stripped 7 bases from V and 3 bases from J, with 15 bases between. Germline CDR1 reads LNHDA; CDR2 reads SQIVND (reference sequence).